These 12 T cell receptor beta chains were all obtained from the same sample, sequenced in a study of shared clonotypes between healthy human individuals. Sequenced by immunoSEQ multiplex PCR; TCRdb stores in-frame clones only, minus some. The sample holds 400,000 to 600,000 clones, 95% to 96% seen once. Material for sequencing was naive CD4+ T cells sorted from blood. Subset defined: CD45RA+ positively selected. Source of these receptors: a woman in her twenties or thirties in good health.

This rearrangement joins TRBV4-1 to TRBJ2-1; unclear D gene. Germline V gene lookup returns CDR1 MGHRA and CDR2 YSYEKL. CDR3 size: 11 residues. V was pared by 0 bases and J by 10 bases, with 4 bases between. The CDR3 region is CASSQDREQFF. The CDR3 bases are TGCGCCAGCAGCCAAGATCGCGAGCAGTTCTTC.

This chain uses TRBV11-2 with TRBJ1-3; possible D gene TRBD1, 6 bases. The germline V gene encodes CDR1 SGHAT and CDR2 FQNNGV. This CDR3 spans 17 amino acids. The V end was cut by 4 bases, the J end by 0 bases, with 16 bases between. This chain's CDR3 is CASSSTGVSGSGNTIYF. The CDR3 nucleotides read TGTGCCAGCAGCTCGACAGGAGTATCTGGCTCTGGAAACACCATATATTTT.

This chain joins TRBV21-1 and TRBJ2-7. TRBV21-1 corresponds to a pseudogene. CDR3 length: 16 residues. CDR3: CASSKAGQEKFYEQYF. The CDR3 DNA sequence: TGTGCCAGCAGCAAAGCCGGGCAGGAAAAGTTCTACGAGCAGTACTTC.

This chain uses TRBV5-1 with TRBJ2-2; D unclear. Germline V CDR1 and CDR2: SGHRS, YFSETQ. The CDR3 totals 14 residues. Trimming left V 0 bases short and J 7 bases short, with 10 bases between. CDR3 residues: CASSLVGVFGELFF. CDR3 nucleotides: TGCGCCAGCAGCTTGGTCGGCGTCTTCGGGGAGCTGTTTTTT.

This clone occurred once. The rearrangement links TRBV7-1 to TRBJ2-7, with 9 bases fitting TRBD2. TRBV7-1 is known as an ORF, though its function is uncertain. The CDR3 length is 16 residues. V shed 4 bases, J shed 0 bases, and the junction held 7 bases outside the gene matches. The CDR3 nucleotides are TGTGCCAGCAGCTTAATGGGTAGCGGGAGCTCCTACGAGCAGTACTTC. Translated: CASSLMGSGSSYEQYF.

This chain joins TRBV27 and TRBJ2-2; D is tentatively TRBD1 or TRBD2 (5 bases each). Trimming took off 7 bases at V and 0 bases at J, with 18 bases between the two ends. This CDR3 has 17 amino acids. Germline assignment: CDR1 MNHEY and CDR2 SMNVEV (reference sequence). The CDR3 DNA reads TGTGCCAGCACCTTACGAGGGGATGGGGCGAACACCGGGGAGCTGTTTTTT. Protein: CASTLRGDGANTGELFF.

The chain recombines TRBV5-1 with TRBJ1-5, with D tentatively TRBD1 (5 bases). Trimming cost V 2 bases and J 6 bases, with 12 bases left between them. CDR1 and CDR2 (germline): SGHRS, YFSETQ. This CDR3 is built from 14 residues. CDR3 region: CASSLGGEAQPQHF. Here the CDR3 DNA reads TGCGCCAGCAGCTTAGGAGGGGAGGCTCAGCCCCAGCATTTT. The full variable domain, rest sourced from reference TRBV5-1 and TRBJ1-5, is KAGVTQTPRYLIKTRGQQVTLSCSPISGHRSVSWYQQTPGQGLQFLFEYFSETQRNKGNFPGRFSGRQFSNSRSEMNVSTLELGDSALYLCASSLGGEAQPQHFGDGTRLSIL.

The chain carries TRBV6-1 and TRBJ1-6, with D possibly matching TRBD1 (6 bases). Germline V gene data show CDR1 as MNHNS and CDR2 as SASEGT. This CDR3 is 19 amino acids long. V lost 4 bases, J lost 0 bases, and 19 bases lay in between. As DNA, the CDR3 is TGTGCCAGCAGTGTTTTCCTGGACAGCCGAAGCTCCTATAATTCACCCCTCCACTTT. Its protein product is CASSVFLDSRSSYNSPLHF.

The chain uses TRBV7-2 and TRBJ2-5; the D is unclear. Gene TRBJ2-7 matches the end of the DNA better, so the J call may be wrong. Germline CDR1 is SGHTA and CDR2 is FQGNSA. The CDR3 covers 16 residues. CDR3 region: CASSIRRWTRTYEQYF. The CDR3 nucleotides read TGTGCCAGCAGCATCCGTCGGTGGACGAGAACATACGAGCAGTACTTC.

The rearrangement uses TRBV19 and TRBJ1-1; perhaps TRBD1 as D (5 bases). Trimming shortened V by 0 bases and J by 5 bases, and 7 bases separated the two germline ends. The CDR3 extends over 13 amino acids. Germline CDR1 is LNHDA and CDR2 is SQIVND (reference sequence). DNA for the CDR3: TGTGCCAGTAGTATAGACGGGGGAACTGAAGCTTTCTTT. It translates to CASSIDGGTEAFF.

This clone was counted a single time. This rearrangement joins TRBV21-1 to TRBJ1-2; the DNA was not used to check the table's D call, TRBD1. TRBV21-1 is a listed pseudogene. This CDR3 has 16 residues. The CDR3 reads CASSISRGRDDDGYTF. As DNA, the CDR3 is TGTGCCAGCAGCATTTCCAGGGGCCGTGATGACGATGGCTACACCTTC.

Here the CDR3 reads CASSVVSGRADEQFF. CDR3 nucleotides: TGTGCCAGCAGCGTAGTTAGCGGGAGGGCTGATGAGCAGTTCTTC. This rearrangement joins TRBV9 to TRBJ2-1; 11 bases fit TRBD2. The CDR3 has 15 amino acids. Trimming at V came to 0 bases and at J to 8 bases, leaving 4 bases not matched to a gene. CDR1 SGDLS and CDR2 YYNGEE come from the germline V gene. Full variable domain (remainder filled in from reference TRBV9 and TRBJ2-1): DSGVTQTPKHLITATGQRVTLRCSPRSGDLSVYWYQQSLDQGLQFLIQYYNGEERAKGNILERFSAQQFPDLHSELNLSSLELGDSALYFCASSVVSGRADEQFFGPGTRLTVL.